This TCR beta chain comes out of a study of cytomegalovirus exposure and HLA in healthy donors. As concerns this clone: Its antigen is unidentified.

Points from the study as a whole: One later analysis, an examination of the 100 to 150 validation repertoires, found that first-cohort TCR clusters tended to co-occur in them. Reports described diagnosis of cytomegalovirus status by the classifier as highly specific and sensitive.

Produced via immunoSEQ multiplex PCR; TCRdb's table is partial and in-frame only. This sample yields around 200,000 clones, of which around 81% are seen a single time; 2.5% to 3% belongs to the top ten. The receptor's source is a young woman in good health and CMV-seropositive. The material sequenced was PBMCs.

CDR3: CASSRETGGNEKLFF. CDR3 nucleotide sequence: TGCGCCAGCAGCCGCGAGACAGGGGGGAATGAAAAACTGTTTTTT. The chain employs TRBV4-1 and TRBJ1-4, with 9 bases aligning to TRBD1. The CDR3 spans 15 residues. From germline, CDR1 is MGHRA and CDR2 YSYEKL. V was clipped by 4 bases and J by 5 bases; unmatched bases: 5.